Below, 5 T cell receptor delta chains from the same sample are listed, as sequenced in a study of human gamma delta and Vdelta1 T cells. TCRdb reanalysed the PCR reads with CATT. Of several thousand delta-chain clones in the sample, almost 40% were seen once. These receptors have no known antigen. The sequenced sample consisted of Vdelta1 gamma-delta T cells from blood grown in culture (DOT cells). The receptors stem from a human donor in good health.

The chain couples TRDV1 to TRDJ1; TRDD3 agrees at 10 bases. The V gene's germline CDR1 is TSWWSYY and CDR2 QGS. The CDR3 is made up of 19 amino acids. Germline trimming cut 5 bases from V and 0 bases from J; bases unmatched to any gene: 15. CDR3 nucleotide sequence: TGTGCTCTTGGGCTACAAGGGGGGGGATACGCGTTCTACACCGATAAACTCATCTTT. Protein sequence: CALGLQGGGYAFYTDKLIF.

This clone is medium-sized. The V and J genes are TRDV1 and TRDJ1, with 10 bases fitting TRDD3. The junction had 15 bases not matched to a gene; V was cut back by 0 bases and J by 2 bases. CDR3 size: 20 residues. Germline CDR1 is TSWWSYY and CDR2 is QGS. CDR3 nucleotides: TGTGCTCTTGGGGAACTAAGGTGGCCTCCCGTACTGGGGGATACCGATAAACTCATCTTT. It codes for CALGELRWPPVLGDTDKLIF.

The chain combines TRDV1 with TRDJ1; 8 bases fit TRDD3. Germline trimming cut 6 bases from V and 0 bases from J; bases unmatched to any gene: 30. There are 23 residues in the CDR3. Germline V gene lookup returns CDR1 TSWWSYY and CDR2 QGS. CDR3 residues: CALGSNQRRFGGDTIVYTDKLIF. DNA of the CDR3: TGTGCTCTTGGTTCGAACCAGAGGAGATTCGGTGGGGATACAATAGTGTACACCGATAAACTCATCTTT.

This clone has only a few counts. This sequence joins TRDV1 and TRDJ1, with D maybe TRDD2 (5 bases). Trimming pared 0 bases from V and 1 base from J, leaving 27 bases between. The CDR3 extends over 21 amino acids. Germline V gene data show CDR1 as TSWWSYY and CDR2 as QGS. This chain's CDR3 is CALGELTLFPAITFLTDKLIF. As DNA, the CDR3 is TGTGCTCTTGGGGAACTTACCCTTTTTCCTGCCATTACTTTCCTCACCGATAAACTCATCTTT.

By share of the sample, this clone is large. The chain carries TRDV1 and TRDJ1; D is possibly TRDD3 (6 bases). With 0 bases removed from V and 4 bases from J, the gap between germline ends came to 15 bases. CDR1 is TSWWSYY, CDR2 QGS, per germline. CDR3 length: 16 amino acids. This chain's CDR3 is CALGELFVWGLDKLIF. For the CDR3, the DNA is TGTGCTCTTGGGGAACTCTTTGTCTGGGGCCTCGATAAACTCATCTTT.